This T cell receptor beta chain is from a study of shared clonotypes between healthy human individuals. Findings and limits, study-wide: Shared across a handful of donors were roughly 5% of the naive CD4 clonotypes. Clonotype sharing across donors was expected to vary with sequencing depth.

CDR3 length: 15 residues. Germline V gene lookup returns CDR1 MDHEN and CDR2 SYDVKM. The germline V and J ends were trimmed by 2 bases and 7 bases, with 12 bases remaining between them. Original data processing: ImmunoSEQ only sent back junction sequences with no quality scores, so filtering was done differently. Here immunoSEQ multiplex PCR was the method, and the copy in TCRdb shows in-frame clones only, minus some. V and J calls and clone size are given by that table; D and trimming were obtained from the DNA. The repertoire holds about 2.4 million clones, about 92% seen once, with over 0.12% in the top ten. Turning to this clone: Its antigen is unidentified.

Sequencing used naive CD4+ T cells sorted from blood. This sample's subset: CD45RA+ positively selected. The V gene is TRBV28, the J gene TRBJ1-6, with D maybe TRBD1 (5 bases). This TCR came from a man aged 18 to 35 in good health. CDR3 nucleotides: TGTGCCAGCAGTTTACGGAGAGGGGAGAATTCACCCCTCCACTTT. Amino acid sequence: CASSLRRGENSPLHF.